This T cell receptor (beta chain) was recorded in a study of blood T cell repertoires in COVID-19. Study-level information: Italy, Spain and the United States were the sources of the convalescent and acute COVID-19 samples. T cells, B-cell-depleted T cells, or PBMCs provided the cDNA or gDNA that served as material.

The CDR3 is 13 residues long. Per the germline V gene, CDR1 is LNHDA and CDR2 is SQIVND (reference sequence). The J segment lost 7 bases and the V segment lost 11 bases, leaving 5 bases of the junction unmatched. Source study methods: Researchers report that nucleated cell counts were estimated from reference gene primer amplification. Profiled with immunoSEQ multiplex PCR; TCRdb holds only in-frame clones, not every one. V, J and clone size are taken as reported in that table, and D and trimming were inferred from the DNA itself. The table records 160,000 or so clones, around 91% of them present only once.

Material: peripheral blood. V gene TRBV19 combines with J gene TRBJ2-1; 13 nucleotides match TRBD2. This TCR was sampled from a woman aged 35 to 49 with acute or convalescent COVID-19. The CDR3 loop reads CASGTSGKNEQFF. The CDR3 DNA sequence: TGTGCCTCAGGGACTAGCGGGAAGAATGAGCAGTTCTTC.